Below are 18 T cell receptor beta chains sequenced from a single sample in a study of T cell responses to AZD1222 COVID-19 vaccine. The table came from immunoSEQ multiplex PCR; TCRdb's copy has only in-frame clones and leaves some out. This table has around 130,000 clones, around 83% appearing once. The sequenced sample was peripheral blood, obtained 28 days after the second AZD1222 dose. Receptors were obtained from an adult who received the AZD1222 COVID-19 vaccine.

The chain is built from TRBV6-1 and TRBJ2-3; TRBD2 aligns across 13 bases. J lost 1 base, V lost 4 bases, and 2 bases had no gene match. Germline V gene data show CDR1 as MNHNS and CDR2 as SASEGT. The CDR3 totals 16 residues. For the CDR3, the DNA is TGTGCCAGCAGTGGACTAGCGGGGGGACGCACAGATACGCAGTATTTT. Encoded protein: CASSGLAGGRTDTQYF.

The V gene is TRBV16, the J gene TRBJ1-1, with D hard to call. Trimming left V 2 bases short and J 4 bases short, with 11 bases between. CDR1 and CDR2 (germline): KGHSY, FQNENV. This CDR3 spans 14 amino acids. The CDR3 sequence is CASSQSPTPTEAFF. The CDR3 coding sequence is TGTGCCAGCAGCCAAAGCCCCACCCCCACTGAAGCTTTCTTT.

DNA for the CDR3: TGTGCCAGCAGCCCCACAGCCCTTTACTACGAGCAGTACTTC. Residues: CASSPTALYYEQYF. The V and J genes are TRBV6-5 and TRBJ2-7; D is uncertain. Germline CDR1 and CDR2: MNHEY and SVGAGI. The CDR3 has 14 residues. The ends were cut back, 6 bases at V and 3 bases at J, with 15 bases in the middle.

The chain carries TRBV6-5 and TRBJ2-6, with no clear D. V lost 6 bases and J 1 base, leaving 4 bases between the germline ends. The CDR3 contains 13 residues. In germline, CDR1 is MNHEY, CDR2 SVGAGI. The CDR3 DNA sequence: TGTGCCAGCAGGGTATCTGGGGCCAACGTCCTGACTTTC. Amino acid sequence: CASRVSGANVLTF.

The chain recombines TRBV10-1 with TRBJ2-3; D unresolved. Germline CDR1 reads WNHNN; CDR2 reads SYGVQD (reference sequence). The CDR3 contains 14 residues. V lost 0 bases and J lost 1, with 5 bases in between. This CDR3 is CASSESGGTDTQYF. As DNA, the CDR3 is TGCGCCAGCAGTGAGTCTGGGGGCACAGATACGCAGTATTTT.

There are a few counts of this clone. The genes are TRBV19 and TRBJ2-7; TRBD1 matches 7 bases. Germline V gene sequence: CDR1 LNHDA, CDR2 SQIVND (reference sequence). The CDR3 covers 14 residues. V shed 3 bases and J 4 bases; nucleotides not matched to a gene: 6. The CDR3 DNA reads as TGTGCCAGTAGTATCTCCTCGACAGGGTACGAGCAGTACTTC. Protein: CASSISSTGYEQYF.

The chain uses TRBV18 and TRBJ1-1; D unresolved. This CDR3 comprises 13 residues. Germline V CDR1 and CDR2: KGHSH, LQKENI. V dropped 3 bases and J dropped 1 base, with 6 bases sitting between them. CDR3 sequence (DNA): TGTGCCAGCTCACCGGATGGGAACACTGAAGCTTTCTTT. Translating gives CASSPDGNTEAFF. Looking up the rest from reference TRBV18 and TRBJ1-1 gives the full variable domain: NAGVMQNPRHLVRRRGQEARLRCSPMKGHSHVYWYRQLPEEGLKFMVYLQKENIIDESGMPKERFSAEFPKEGPSILRIQQVVRGDSAAYFCASSPDGNTEAFFGQGTRLTVV.

This chain connects TRBV14 to TRBJ2-7; D call uncertain. The CDR3 consists of 14 residues. CDR1 SGHDN and CDR2 FVKESK come from the germline V gene. The V gene lost 4 bases and the J gene lost 1 base, with 11 bases spanning the gap. The CDR3 reads CASSPKIKSYEQYF. The CDR3 region has the DNA TGTGCCAGCAGCCCAAAAATCAAGTCCTACGAGCAGTACTTC.

The genes are TRBV5-3 and TRBJ2-4; D is undetermined. TRBV5-3 is labeled an ORF, and its function is uncertain. The CDR3 sequence is 21 residues long. Trimming took 2 bases from V and 3 from J, leaving 30 bases between them. The CDR3 loop is CARSFGANPSSRLYDKNIQYF. CDR3 nucleotides: TGTGCCAGAAGCTTCGGAGCAAACCCTTCATCAAGGCTGTATGACAAAAACATTCAGTACTTC.

The rearrangement uses TRBV3-1 (or the pseudogene TRBV3-2) and TRBJ2-5; 11 bases are shared with TRBD2. This CDR3 spans 16 amino acids. The trim removed 5 bases at V and 5 bases at J, leaving 10 bases unmatched. From germline, CDR1 is LGHDT and CDR2 YNNKEL (reference sequence). CDR3 amino acids: CASSFSPSGGTETQYF. The DNA of the CDR3 is TGTGCCAGCAGCTTCTCCCCTAGCGGGGGGACGGAGACCCAGTACTTC.

In this sample, this clone turned up once. DNA for the CDR3: TGCGCCAGCAGCTTCCTAGGGTCAGGGAATTCACCCCTCCACTTT. As protein: CASSFLGSGNSPLHF. The chain uses TRBV5-1 and TRBJ1-6; tentative D call: TRBD1 (5 bases). V gave up 2 bases and J gave up 7 bases, with 13 bases separating them. This CDR3 is built from 15 residues. Looked up from germline, CDR1 is SGHRS and CDR2 is YFSETQ.

The CDR3 DNA is TGTGCCAGCGTATCACAGGGGGCGGGTAATCAGCCCCAGCATTTT. Protein: CASVSQGAGNQPQHF. The genes are TRBV28 and TRBJ1-5; 9 bases match TRBD1. V dropped 8 bases and J dropped 4; count of bases not matched to a gene: 9. Germline values: CDR1 MDHEN, CDR2 SYDVKM. The CDR3 is 15 residues long.

J is TRBJ1-1 and V is TRBV12-5, with D possibly being TRBD1 (6 bases). Germline-derived CDR1 and CDR2 are LGHNT and FRNRAP. V was trimmed by 8 bases and J by 1 base, leaving 14 bases between them. There are 14 residues in the CDR3. CDR3 sequence: CASTTGTTNTEAFF. CDR3 nucleotides: TGTGCTAGTACCACCGGGACAACGAACACTGAAGCTTTCTTT.

This rearrangement joins TRBV15 to TRBJ1-3, with a tentative D call TRBD1 (5 bases). The CDR3 totals 14 residues. Germline-derived CDR1 and CDR2 are LNHNV and YYDKDF (reference sequence). The V gene lost 7 bases and the J gene lost 3 bases, with 13 bases spanning the gap. The CDR3 DNA sequence: TGTGCCACCACCAGGAGGGGCGGTGGAAACACCATATATTTT. This translates into CATTRRGGGNTIYF.

This chain links TRBV6-5 with TRBJ1-2; TRBD1 might be the D (6 bases). The CDR3 has 15 amino acids. Trimming removed 4 bases from V and 3 bases from J, with 15 bases in between. Per germline, CDR1 MNHEY and CDR2 SVGAGI. The CDR3 reads CASSSPGGRDYGYTF. The CDR3 DNA sequence: TGTGCCAGCAGTTCCCCGGGGGGCAGGGACTATGGCTACACCTTC.

V usage is TRBV25-1 and J usage is TRBJ1-6, with a weak D call TRBD1 (5 bases). The V end lost 7 bases, the J end lost 9 bases, and 13 bases lay between the germline ends. Germline V CDR1 and CDR2: MGHDK, SYGVNS. The CDR3 is made up of 13 amino acids. The CDR3 bases are TGTGCCAGCATGTCCATTGGGGGTTCACCCCTCCACTTT. Translation gives CASMSIGGSPLHF.

The chain is built from TRBV19 and TRBJ1-2; no clear D gene. Per germline, CDR1 LNHDA and CDR2 SQIVND (reference sequence). The CDR3 totals 13 residues. V was trimmed by 3 bases and J by 5 bases, leaving 10 bases between them. In DNA form, the CDR3 reads TGTGCCAGTAGTATGTTGCGTTCTTATGGCTACACCTTC. Protein product: CASSMLRSYGYTF.

V is TRBV6-6 and J is TRBJ1-6; D not certain. V shed 4 bases and J shed 0 bases, with 7 bases lying between them. Per germline, CDR1 MNHNY and CDR2 SVGAGI (reference sequence). The CDR3 covers 15 residues. In DNA form, the CDR3 reads TGTGCCAGCAGTTTGAAGAGCTCCTATAATTCACCCCTCCACTTT. Its translation is CASSLKSSYNSPLHF.